The clone carrying this T cell receptor (beta chain) was seen ten or more times. What it binds is unknown. These data come from a study of T cell repertoires in cytomegalovirus infection. TCRdb re-called the reads with MiXCR, one entry per CDR3 protein. Among fewer than 1,000,000 distinct CDR3 sequences listed, around 29% were seen once. Regarding the study as a whole: The study found HLA-C-restricted CMV-specific TCR beta clonotypes dominating the ex vivo response.

Germline assignment: CDR1 SGHVS and CDR2 FNYEAQ. This CDR3 region has 15 residues. The J segment lost 7 bases and the V segment lost 4 bases, leaving 8 bases of the junction unmatched. The rearrangement uses TRBV7-6 and TRBJ1-1; 11 nucleotides align to TRBD1. The receptor was isolated from a human donor in good health (CMV status not recorded). Some clones in this sample may be carry-over from other donors' samples. The sample here was cultured CD8+ T cells from PBMCs, taken from culture after CMV antigen stimulation. CDR3 region: CASSSGQGGSREAFF. CDR3 coding DNA: TGTGCCAGCAGCTCGGGACAGGGGGGGTCGCGTGAAGCTTTCTTT. Based on the CDR3 plus reference TRBV7-6 and TRBJ1-1, the full variable domain is GAGVSQSPRYKVTKRGQDVALRCDPISGHVSLYWYRQALGQGPEFLTYFNYEAQQDKSGLPNDRFSAERPEGSISTLTIQRTEQRDSAMYRCASSSGQGGSREAFFGQGTRLTVV.